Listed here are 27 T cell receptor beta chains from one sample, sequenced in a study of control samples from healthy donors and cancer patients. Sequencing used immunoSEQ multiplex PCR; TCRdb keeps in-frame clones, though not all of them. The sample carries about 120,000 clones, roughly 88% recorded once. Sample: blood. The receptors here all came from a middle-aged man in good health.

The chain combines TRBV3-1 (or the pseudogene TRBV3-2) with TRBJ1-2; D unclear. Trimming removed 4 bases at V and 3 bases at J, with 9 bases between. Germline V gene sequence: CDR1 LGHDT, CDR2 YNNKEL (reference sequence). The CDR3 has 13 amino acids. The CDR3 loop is CASSPGGHYGYTF. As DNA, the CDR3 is TGTGCCAGCAGCCCCGGTGGCCACTATGGCTACACCTTC.

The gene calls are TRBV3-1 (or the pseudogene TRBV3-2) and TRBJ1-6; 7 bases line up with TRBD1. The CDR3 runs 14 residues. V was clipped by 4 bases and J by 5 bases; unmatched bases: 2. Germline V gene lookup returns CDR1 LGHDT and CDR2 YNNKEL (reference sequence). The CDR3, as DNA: TGTGCCAGCAGCCGGGGACAGAATAATTCACCCCTCCACTTT. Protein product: CASSRGQNNSPLHF.

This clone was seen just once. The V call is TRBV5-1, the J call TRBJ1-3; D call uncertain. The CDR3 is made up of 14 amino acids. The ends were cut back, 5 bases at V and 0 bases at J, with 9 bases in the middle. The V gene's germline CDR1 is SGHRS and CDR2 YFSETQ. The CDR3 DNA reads TGCGCCAGCAGAGTCAGCAGCTCTGGAAACACCATATATTTT. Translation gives CASRVSSSGNTIYF.

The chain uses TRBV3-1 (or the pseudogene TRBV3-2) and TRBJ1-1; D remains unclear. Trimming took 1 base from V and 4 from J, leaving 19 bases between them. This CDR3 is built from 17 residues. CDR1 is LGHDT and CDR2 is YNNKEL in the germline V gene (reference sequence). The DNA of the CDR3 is TGTGCCAGCAGCCAAGGAAGTCGTCCAGTGTCGGGCACTGAAGCTTTCTTT. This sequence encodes CASSQGSRPVSGTEAFF.

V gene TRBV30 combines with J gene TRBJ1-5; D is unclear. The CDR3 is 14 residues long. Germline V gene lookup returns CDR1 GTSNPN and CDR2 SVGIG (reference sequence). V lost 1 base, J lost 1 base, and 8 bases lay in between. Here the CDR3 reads CAWSGINSNQPQHF. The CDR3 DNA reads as TGTGCCTGGAGTGGAATCAACAGCAATCAGCCCCAGCATTTT.

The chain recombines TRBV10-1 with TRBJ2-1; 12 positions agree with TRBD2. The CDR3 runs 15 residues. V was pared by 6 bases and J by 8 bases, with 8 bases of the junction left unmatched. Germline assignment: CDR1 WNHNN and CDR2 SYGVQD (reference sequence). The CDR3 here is CASSPLAGGPDEQFF. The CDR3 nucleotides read TGCGCCAGCAGCCCCCTAGCGGGGGGGCCCGATGAGCAGTTCTTC.

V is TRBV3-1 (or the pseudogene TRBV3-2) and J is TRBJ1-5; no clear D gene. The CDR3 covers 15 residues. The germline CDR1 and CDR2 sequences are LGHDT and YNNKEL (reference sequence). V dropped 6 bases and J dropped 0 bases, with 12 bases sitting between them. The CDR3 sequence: CASRRTEVSNQPQHF. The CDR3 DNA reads TGTGCCAGCAGGCGGACTGAGGTTAGCAATCAGCCCCAGCATTTT.

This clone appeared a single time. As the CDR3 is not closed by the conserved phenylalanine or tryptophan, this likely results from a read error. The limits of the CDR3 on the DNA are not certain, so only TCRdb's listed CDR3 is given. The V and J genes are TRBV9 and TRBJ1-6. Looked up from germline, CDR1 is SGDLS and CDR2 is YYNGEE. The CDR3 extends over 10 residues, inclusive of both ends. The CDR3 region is CASSVSVAAL.

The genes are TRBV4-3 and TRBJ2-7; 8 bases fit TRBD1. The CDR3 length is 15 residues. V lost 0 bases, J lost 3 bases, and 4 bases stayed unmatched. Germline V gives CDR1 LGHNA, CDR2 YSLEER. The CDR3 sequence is CASSQERGQGYEQYF. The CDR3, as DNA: TGCGCCAGCAGCCAAGAACGAGGACAGGGCTACGAGCAGTACTTC.

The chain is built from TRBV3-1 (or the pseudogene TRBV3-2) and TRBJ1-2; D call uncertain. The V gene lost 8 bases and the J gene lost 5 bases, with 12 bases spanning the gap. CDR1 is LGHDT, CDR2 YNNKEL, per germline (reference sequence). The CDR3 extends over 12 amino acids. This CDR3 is CASLAEKYGYTF. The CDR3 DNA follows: TGTGCCAGCTTGGCGGAAAAGTATGGCTACACCTTC.

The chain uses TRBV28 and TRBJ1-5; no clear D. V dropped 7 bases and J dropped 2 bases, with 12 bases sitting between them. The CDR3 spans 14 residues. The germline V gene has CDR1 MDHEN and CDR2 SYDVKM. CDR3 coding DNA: TGTGCCAGCACCCAGCCCCCCGGCAATCAGCCCCAGCATTTT. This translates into CASTQPPGNQPQHF.

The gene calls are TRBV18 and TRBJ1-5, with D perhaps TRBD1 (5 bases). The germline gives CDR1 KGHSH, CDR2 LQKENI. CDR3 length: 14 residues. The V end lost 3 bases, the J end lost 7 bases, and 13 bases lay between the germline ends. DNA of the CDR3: TGTGCCAGCTCACCGGGGTTAGGGGTGCAGCCCCAGCATTTT. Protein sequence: CASSPGLGVQPQHF.

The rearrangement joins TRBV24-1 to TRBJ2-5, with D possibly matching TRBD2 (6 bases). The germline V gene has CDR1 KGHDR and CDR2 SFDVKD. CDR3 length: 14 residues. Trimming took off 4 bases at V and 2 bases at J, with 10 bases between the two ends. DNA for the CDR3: TGTGCCACCAGTGAGGGGGGACTGCAAGAGACCCAGTACTTC. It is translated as CATSEGGLQETQYF.

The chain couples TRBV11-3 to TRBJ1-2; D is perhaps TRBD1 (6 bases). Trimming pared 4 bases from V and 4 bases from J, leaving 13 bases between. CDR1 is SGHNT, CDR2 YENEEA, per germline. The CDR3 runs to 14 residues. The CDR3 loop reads CASSSGGGGYGYTF. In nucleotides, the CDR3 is TGTGCCAGCAGCTCTGGGGGAGGGGGCTATGGCTACACCTTC.

The CDR3 DNA reads TGTGCCAGCAGCGGAGCAGGGGGGCAAGAGACCCAGTACTTC. This translates into CASSGAGGQETQYF. The chain employs TRBV3-1 (or the pseudogene TRBV3-2) and TRBJ2-5; perhaps TRBD1 as D (7 bases). Germline V lookup: CDR1 LGHDT, CDR2 YNNKEL (reference sequence). The CDR3 runs 14 residues. Trimming removed 5 bases at V and 2 bases at J, with 12 bases between.

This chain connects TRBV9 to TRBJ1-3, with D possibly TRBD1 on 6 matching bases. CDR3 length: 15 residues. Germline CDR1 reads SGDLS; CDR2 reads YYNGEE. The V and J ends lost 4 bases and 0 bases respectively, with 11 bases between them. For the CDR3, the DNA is TGTGCCAGCAGCCGGGGGGACAACTCTGGAAACACCATATATTTT. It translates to CASSRGDNSGNTIYF.

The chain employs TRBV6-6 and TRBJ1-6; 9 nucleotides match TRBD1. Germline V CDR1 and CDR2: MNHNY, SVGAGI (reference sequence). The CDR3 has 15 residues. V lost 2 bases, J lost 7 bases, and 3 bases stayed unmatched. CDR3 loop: CASSYGTGNNSPLHF. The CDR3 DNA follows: TGTGCCAGCAGTTACGGGACAGGGAACAATTCACCCCTCCACTTT.

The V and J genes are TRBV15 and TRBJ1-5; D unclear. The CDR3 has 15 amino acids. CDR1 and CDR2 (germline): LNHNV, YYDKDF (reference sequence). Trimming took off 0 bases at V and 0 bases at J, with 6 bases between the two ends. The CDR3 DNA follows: TGTGCCACCAGCAGAGATCCGTATAGCAATCAGCCCCAGCATTTT. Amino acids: CATSRDPYSNQPQHF.

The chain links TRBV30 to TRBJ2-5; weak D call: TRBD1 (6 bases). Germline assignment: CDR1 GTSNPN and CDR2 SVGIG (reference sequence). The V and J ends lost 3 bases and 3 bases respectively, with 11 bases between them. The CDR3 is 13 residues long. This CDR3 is CAWSTGTKETQYF. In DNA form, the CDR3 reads TGTGCCTGGAGCACCGGGACAAAAGAGACCCAGTACTTC.

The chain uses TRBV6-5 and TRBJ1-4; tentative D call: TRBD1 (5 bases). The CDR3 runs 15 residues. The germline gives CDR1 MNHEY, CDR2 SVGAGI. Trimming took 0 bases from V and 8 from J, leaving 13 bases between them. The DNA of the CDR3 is TGTGCCAGCAGTTACTCCATGAACGAGGGGGAAAAACTGTTTTTT. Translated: CASSYSMNEGEKLFF.

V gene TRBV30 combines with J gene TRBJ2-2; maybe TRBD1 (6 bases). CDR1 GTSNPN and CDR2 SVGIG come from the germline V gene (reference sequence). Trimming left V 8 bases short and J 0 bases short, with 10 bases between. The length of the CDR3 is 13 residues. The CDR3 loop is CAGDIANTGELFF. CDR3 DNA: TGTGCCGGGGACATCGCGAACACCGGGGAGCTGTTTTTT. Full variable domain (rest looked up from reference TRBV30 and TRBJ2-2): SQTIHQWPATLVQPVGSPLSLECTVEGTSNPNLYWYRQAAGRGLQLLFYSVGIGQISSEVPQNLSASRPQDRQFILSSKKLLLSDSGFYLCAGDIANTGELFFGEGSRLTVL.

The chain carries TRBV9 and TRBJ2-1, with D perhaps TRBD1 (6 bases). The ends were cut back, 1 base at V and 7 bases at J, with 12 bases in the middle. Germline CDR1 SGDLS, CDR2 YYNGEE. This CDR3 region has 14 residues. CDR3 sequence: CASSVKDRRNEQFF. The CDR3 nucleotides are TGTGCCAGCAGCGTAAAAGACAGGAGGAATGAGCAGTTCTTC.

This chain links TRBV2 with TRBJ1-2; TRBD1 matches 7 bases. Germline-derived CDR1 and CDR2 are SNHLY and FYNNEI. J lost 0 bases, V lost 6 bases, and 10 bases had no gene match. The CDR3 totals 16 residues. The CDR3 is CASRGVTGEANYGYTF. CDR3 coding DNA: TGTGCCAGCAGAGGAGTCACAGGGGAGGCTAACTATGGCTACACCTTC.

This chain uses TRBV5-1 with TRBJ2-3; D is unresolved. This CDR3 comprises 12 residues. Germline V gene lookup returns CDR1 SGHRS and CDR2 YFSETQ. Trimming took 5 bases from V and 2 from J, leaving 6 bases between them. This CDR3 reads CASRPSTDTQYF. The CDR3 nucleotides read TGCGCCAGCAGACCCTCCACAGATACGCAGTATTTT. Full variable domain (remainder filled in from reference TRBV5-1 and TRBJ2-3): KAGVTQTPRYLIKTRGQQVTLSCSPISGHRSVSWYQQTPGQGLQFLFEYFSETQRNKGNFPGRFSGRQFSNSRSEMNVSTLELGDSALYLCASRPSTDTQYFGPGTRLTVL.

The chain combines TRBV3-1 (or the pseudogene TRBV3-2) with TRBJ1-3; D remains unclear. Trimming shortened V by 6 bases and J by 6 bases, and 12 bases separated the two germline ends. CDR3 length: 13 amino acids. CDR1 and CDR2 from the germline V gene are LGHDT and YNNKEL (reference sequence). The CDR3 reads CASRSGWANTIYF. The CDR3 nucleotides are TGTGCCAGCAGGTCGGGGTGGGCAAACACCATATATTTT.

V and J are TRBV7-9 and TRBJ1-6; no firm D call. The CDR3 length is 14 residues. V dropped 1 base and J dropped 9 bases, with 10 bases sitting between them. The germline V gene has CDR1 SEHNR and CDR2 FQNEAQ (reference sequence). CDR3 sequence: CASSLGPRASPLHF. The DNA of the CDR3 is TGTGCCAGCAGCTTAGGGCCGAGAGCTTCACCCCTCCACTTT.

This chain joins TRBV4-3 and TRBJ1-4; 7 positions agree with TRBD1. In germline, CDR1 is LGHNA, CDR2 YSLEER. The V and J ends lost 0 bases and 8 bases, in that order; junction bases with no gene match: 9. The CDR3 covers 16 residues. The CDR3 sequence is CASSQDRYSGGEKLFF. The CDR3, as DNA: TGCGCCAGCAGCCAAGATAGGTACTCAGGGGGGGAAAAACTGTTTTTT.